This T cell receptor (beta chain) came from a study of breast tumors, draining lymph nodes, adjacent tissues. This clonotype has ten or more counts. Via MiXCR, TCRdb re-called the multiplex PCR reads, giving one row per CDR3 protein. The repertoire holds 150,000 to 250,000 distinct CDR3 sequences, with 31% as singletons. Axillary draining lymph nodes of breast cancer patients supplied the node samples. The CDR3 extends over 12 amino acids. V was pared by 4 bases and J by 5 bases, with 9 bases between. In germline, CDR1 is SEHNR, CDR2 FQNEAQ (reference sequence). The chain links TRBV7-9 to TRBJ2-7; the D gene is possibly TRBD1 (5 bases). This sequence was found in a female donor with breast cancer. Some clones in this sample may be carry-over from other donors' samples. Sequencing was done on a sample of axillary lymph node tissue. The CDR3 sequence is CASSSGSHEQYF. In DNA form, the CDR3 reads TGTGCCAGCAGCTCAGGGTCCCACGAGCAGTACTTC.